This T cell receptor beta chain comes out of a study of T cell responses to AZD1222 COVID-19 vaccine. Across the study: Second-dose intervals near 4 or 12 weeks were combined. Study results and caveats: Repertoire sampling occurred only after the peak T cell response. Most donors were white British and more were female, and clonal diversity was possibly underestimated. Across the whole spike, CD4 TCRs peaked at regions 160-218 and 743-854.

The sample holds one count of this clone. Its antigen is unidentified. CDR1 is SGHDT and CDR2 is YYEEEE in the germline V gene. The CDR3 consists of 15 residues. V gave up 0 bases and J gave up 0 bases, with 7 bases separating them. Clones were sequenced by immunoSEQ multiplex PCR, and TCRdb holds only the in-frame ones, with some missing. The sample includes 140,000 or so clones, approximately 92% seen only once; the top ten take around 1.5%. V gene TRBV5-6 combines with J gene TRBJ2-4; D is undetermined. The input for sequencing was peripheral blood, taken on day 0 of AZD1222 vaccination. This clonotype was sampled from an adult in good health. The CDR3 DNA reads as TGTGCCAGCAGCTTGGGAATACTAGCCAAAAACATTCAGTACTTC. Amino acids: CASSLGILAKNIQYF.